The 13 T cell receptor beta chains below come from one sample, sequenced in a study of regulatory T cells in long-lasting Graves disease. Time point indicated: persistent/refractory GD, antithyroid drugs over 5 years with positive TRAb. Isolated PBMC RNA provided the starting material for the TCR library. Building the TCR beta libraries relied on iRepertoire HTBI primers, and CDR3 regions underwent Arm-PCR. TCRdb reprocessed the multiplex PCR reads with MiXCR, giving one entry per CDR3 protein. The sample contains about 660,000 distinct CDR3 sequences, about 30% of which appear only once. Here the sequenced sample was peripheral blood mononuclear cells (PBMCs), taken when the disease was refractory, from a patient treated with antithyroid drugs. All receptors derive from a female donor with Graves disease.

This clonotype came up a few times. The V call is TRBV7-9, the J call TRBJ1-2; D gene ambiguous. V lost 1 base and J lost 5, with 8 bases in between. CDR1 is SEHNR and CDR2 is FQNEAQ in the germline V gene (reference sequence). CDR3 size: 13 residues. The CDR3 loop reads CASSLDFGYGYTF. The CDR3 DNA reads TGTGCCAGCAGCTTAGATTTCGGTTATGGCTACACCTTC.

The chain joins TRBV9 to TRBJ1-1; 8 nucleotides agree with TRBD1. This CDR3 contains 16 residues. Germline CDR1 is SGDLS and CDR2 is YYNGEE. V was pared by 2 bases and J by 2 bases, with 8 bases of the junction left unmatched. This chain's CDR3 is CASSVDRDRGNTEAFF. CDR3 bases: TGTGCCAGCAGCGTGGACAGGGATCGAGGCAACACTGAAGCTTTCTTT.

This chain connects TRBV19 to TRBJ1-5; unclear D gene. Trimming cost V 3 bases and J 1 base, with 10 bases left between them. Per germline, CDR1 LNHDA and CDR2 SQIVND (reference sequence). The CDR3 has 15 residues. The CDR3 bases are TGTGCCAGTAGTATGATTGGGGTGAGCAATCAGCCCCAGCATTTT. Its translation is CASSMIGVSNQPQHF.

Only a few counts were recorded for this clonotype. This chain links TRBV3-1 with TRBJ1-1; TRBD1 might be the D (5 bases). The CDR3 totals 15 residues. Germline CDR1 is LGHDT and CDR2 is YNNKEL (reference sequence). Trimming removed 2 bases at V and 4 bases at J, with 14 bases between. Written as DNA, the CDR3 is TGTGCCAGCAGCCAAAGGGGCCATTTGGGCACTGAAGCTTTCTTT. This codes for CASSQRGHLGTEAFF. The full variable domain, rest sourced from reference TRBV3-1 and TRBJ1-1, is DTAVSQTPKYLVTQMGNDKSIKCEQNLGHDTMYWYKQDSKKFLKIMFSYNNKELIINETVPNRFSPKSPDKAHLNLHINSLELGDSAVYFCASSQRGHLGTEAFFGQGTRLTVV.

The chain employs TRBV6-2 or TRBV6-3 and TRBJ1-5; D perhaps matches TRBD1 (6 bases). The CDR3 totals 14 residues. CDR1 is MNHEY and CDR2 is SVGEGT in the germline V gene. Trimming left V 5 bases short and J 7 bases short, with 15 bases between. The CDR3 loop reads CASSEQTGRQPQHF. The CDR3 DNA is TGTGCCAGCAGTGAACAAACAGGGCGCCAGCCCCAGCATTTT.

This clonotype appeared many times. The chain links TRBV11-2 to TRBJ1-2; possible D gene TRBD1, 6 bases. V was clipped by 4 bases and J by 4 bases, with 7 bases between them. Germline CDR1 SGHAT, CDR2 FQNNGV. The CDR3 totals 12 residues. The CDR3 spells CASSSDSYGYTF. DNA of the CDR3: TGTGCCAGCAGCTCGGACAGCTATGGCTACACCTTC. The whole variable domain, remainder taken from reference TRBV11-2 and TRBJ1-2, is EAGVAQSPRYKIIEKRQSVAFWCNPISGHATLYWYQQILGQGPKLLIQFQNNGVVDDSQLPKDRFSAERLKGVDSTLKIQPAKLEDSAVYLCASSSDSYGYTFGSGTRLTVV.

This clonotype was seen more than once but under ten times. This sequence joins TRBV19 and TRBJ1-2; D perhaps matches TRBD1 (6 bases). The CDR3 has 17 residues. The V gene's germline CDR1 is LNHDA and CDR2 SQIVND (reference sequence). The germline V and J ends were trimmed by 7 bases and 7 bases, with 28 bases remaining between them. The CDR3 sequence: CASKRSQGMGSSFGYTF. The DNA of the CDR3 is TGTGCCAGTAAACGATCGCAGGGGATGGGCTCCTCCTTTGGCTACACCTTC.

This clonotype came up many times. The rearrangement joins TRBV6-1 to TRBJ1-1, with no clear D. This CDR3 has 15 amino acids. V was clipped by 7 bases and J by 0 bases, with 15 bases between them. From germline, CDR1 is MNHNS and CDR2 SASEGT. This chain's CDR3 is CASIGSQVMNTEAFF. The DNA for the CDR3 is TGTGCCAGCATCGGAAGCCAAGTCATGAACACTGAAGCTTTCTTT.

J is TRBJ1-5 and V is TRBV3-1, with D tentatively TRBD1 (5 bases). The CDR3 has 15 residues. Trimming shortened V by 4 bases and J by 0 bases, and 10 bases separated the two germline ends. Germline V gene sequence: CDR1 LGHDT, CDR2 YNNKEL (reference sequence). Here the CDR3 DNA reads TGTGCCAGCAGCCGCGGACACGCTAGCAATCAGCCCCAGCATTTT. Residues: CASSRGHASNQPQHF.

The CDR3, as DNA: TGTGCCAGCAGCGTAGGTACTAGCGGGGACCCTCAAGAGACCCAGTACTTC. It encodes CASSVGTSGDPQETQYF. The V and J genes are TRBV9 and TRBJ2-5; the match to TRBD2 covers 10 bases. V was clipped by 0 bases and J by 2 bases; unmatched bases: 7. The CDR3 totals 17 residues. The germline V gene has CDR1 SGDLS and CDR2 YYNGEE.

This clonotype has just a few counts. This chain links TRBV28 with TRBJ1-1; a possible D gene is TRBD1 (5 bases). V was shortened by 2 bases and J by 9 bases, with 10 bases between the two germline ends. CDR3 size: 12 residues. Per germline, CDR1 MDHEN and CDR2 SYDVKM. The chain's CDR3 is CASSLTAGKAFF. The DNA of the CDR3 is TGTGCCAGCAGTTTAACCGCAGGGAAAGCTTTCTTT.

The chain is built from TRBV9 and TRBJ2-2; TRBD1 agrees at 9 bases. The CDR3 length is 19 residues. Germline CDR1 reads SGDLS; CDR2 reads YYNGEE. Trimming cost V 1 base and J 5 bases; bases outside gene matches: 15. CDR3 DNA sequence: TGTGCCAGCAGCGTAAATCCCAATCTGGGACAGGGAGGGACCGGGGAGCTGTTTTTT. This sequence encodes CASSVNPNLGQGGTGELFF.

A note on this clonotype: At one end, the junction sequence differs from germline, possibly due to a read error. The chain has TRBV5-1 and TRBJ1-1, with D unresolved. The V gene's germline CDR1 is SGHRS and CDR2 YFSETQ. This CDR3 comprises 13 residues. In nucleotides, the CDR3 is TGTGCCAGCAGCACCCCGGTGAACACTGAAGCTTTCTTT. Its translation: CASSTPVNTEAFF.